This passage covers 32 T cell receptor beta chains from one sample sequenced in a study of OX40 agonist ivuxolimab in advanced cancers. Some clones are missing from TCRdb's copy, which holds only in-frame ones; the method was immunoSEQ multiplex PCR. The sample shows 75,000 to 90,000 clones, about 81% of them seen only once. The specimen comprised CD4+ or CD8+ T cells sorted from blood, sampled in a trial of the OX40 agonist ivuxolimab. The origin of the receptors is an adult with an advanced solid tumor such as melanoma, head and neck, liver or kidney cancer.

The rearrangement joins TRBV28 to TRBJ2-7, with 11 bases fitting TRBD2. The J segment lost 2 bases and the V segment lost 9 bases, leaving 9 bases of the junction unmatched. The CDR3 loop spans 15 amino acids. Germline-derived CDR1 and CDR2 are MDHEN and SYDVKM. The CDR3 DNA reads TGTGCCAGTATGGTAGCGGGAGGGCAGACCTACGAGCAGTACTTC. It specifies CASMVAGGQTYEQYF.

This clone was observed once. CDR3 sequence reads: CASRSTEAFF. Here the CDR3 DNA reads TGTGCCAGTAGGAGCACTGAAGCTTTCTTT. The chain employs TRBV6-1 and TRBJ1-1; D is undetermined. The germline gives CDR1 MNHNS, CDR2 SASEGT. The V end was cut by 9 bases, the J end by 4 bases, with 6 bases between. This CDR3 comprises 10 residues.

The gene calls are TRBV7-9 and TRBJ2-4; D is uncertain. V shed 1 base and J shed 7 bases, with 8 bases lying between them. This CDR3 region has 13 residues. Per the germline V gene, CDR1 is SEHNR and CDR2 is FQNEAQ (reference sequence). This chain's CDR3 is CASSLESENIQYF. CDR3 sequence (DNA): TGTGCCAGCAGCTTAGAGTCCGAGAACATTCAGTACTTC.

V and J are TRBV6-6 and TRBJ2-1, with 9 bases matching TRBD1. CDR1 and CDR2 (germline): MNHNY, SVGAGI (reference sequence). The CDR3 loop spans 15 amino acids. J lost 6 bases, V lost 2 bases, and 5 bases had no gene match. DNA of the CDR3: TGTGCCAGCAGTTACAGCCCGGACAGGGGCAATGAGCAGTTCTTC. This codes for CASSYSPDRGNEQFF.

The chain couples TRBV27 to TRBJ2-2; D might be TRBD1 (6 bases). Germline CDR1 reads MNHEY; CDR2 reads SMNVEV (reference sequence). The CDR3 is made up of 13 amino acids. V lost 5 bases and J 7 bases, leaving 11 bases between the germline ends. The CDR3 DNA is TGTGCCAGCAGTCATACAGGGAGCGGGGAGCTGTTTTTT. It yields the protein CASSHTGSGELFF.

The gene calls are TRBV19 and TRBJ2-7, with TRBD1 matching over 7 bases. This CDR3 has 15 residues. The germline V gene encodes CDR1 LNHDA and CDR2 SQIVND (reference sequence). After removal of 6 bases from V and 2 bases from J, the junction contained 10 bases not matched to a gene. CDR3 amino acids: CASSLKRQGAYEQYF. Here the CDR3 DNA reads TGTGCCAGTAGCCTAAAGAGACAGGGCGCCTACGAGCAGTACTTC.

This clone came up once. The chain couples TRBV5-1 to TRBJ1-5, with a tentative D call TRBD1 (6 bases). The germline V and J ends were trimmed by 4 bases and 1 base, with 9 bases remaining between them. Per the germline V gene, CDR1 is SGHRS and CDR2 is YFSETQ. The length of the CDR3 is 14 residues. Here the CDR3 DNA reads TGCGCCAGCAGCCCAGGGGAAAGCAATCAGCCCCAGCATTTT. Its protein is CASSPGESNQPQHF.

This clone has only a few counts. The chain recombines TRBV27 with TRBJ1-1; D is unresolved. This CDR3 contains 14 residues. The germline V gene has CDR1 MNHEY and CDR2 SMNVEV (reference sequence). Trimming pared 8 bases from V and 1 base from J, leaving 14 bases between. The CDR3 spells CASVSLTGNTEAFF. For the CDR3, the DNA is TGTGCCAGCGTCTCCCTGACCGGGAACACTGAAGCTTTCTTT.

This sequence joins TRBV30 and TRBJ2-7, with D perhaps matching TRBD2 (6 bases). CDR1 is GTSNPN, CDR2 SVGIG, per germline (reference sequence). V lost 4 bases to trimming and J lost 2 bases, with 15 bases between them. The CDR3 spans 14 residues. The CDR3 DNA sequence: TGTGCCTGGAATCGAGCCGGGAGAGCCTACGAGCAGTACTTC. Protein: CAWNRAGRAYEQYF.

The chain combines TRBV15 with TRBJ2-1, with D perhaps matching TRBD1 (6 bases). This CDR3 contains 16 residues. Deletions cut 5 bases from V and 10 bases from J, with 24 bases between. Per germline, CDR1 LNHNV and CDR2 YYDKDF (reference sequence). The CDR3 nucleotides read TGTGCCACCAGCGAACTGACGTACCAGCCGGGACACGAGCAGTTCTTC. Translating it yields CATSELTYQPGHEQFF. Drawing the rest from reference TRBV15 and TRBJ2-1, the complete variable domain is DAMVIQNPRYQVTQFGKPVTLSCSQTLNHNVMYWYQQKSSQAPKLLFHYYDKDFNNEADTPDNFQSRRPNTSFCFLDIRSPGLGDTAMYLCATSELTYQPGHEQFFGPGTRLTVL.

This chain uses TRBV5-4 with TRBJ1-6, with D maybe TRBD1 (6 bases). V was shortened by 2 bases and J by 3 bases, with 18 bases between the two germline ends. The CDR3 runs 18 residues. Germline-derived CDR1 and CDR2 are SGHNT and YYREEE (reference sequence). The DNA of the CDR3 is TGTGCCAGCAGCTTTCGGGGAGGGGGTTACGGCTATAATTCACCCCTCCACTTT. Translated: CASSFRGGGYGYNSPLHF.

V and J are TRBV5-1 and TRBJ1-1; 8 nucleotides line up with TRBD1. This CDR3 contains 15 residues. The V gene's germline CDR1 is SGHRS and CDR2 YFSETQ. The junction had 10 bases not matched to a gene; V was cut back by 1 base and J by 8 bases. The CDR3 is CASSLLTGDEIEAFF. CDR3 bases: TGCGCCAGCAGCTTGTTGACAGGGGACGAAATCGAAGCTTTCTTT. Based on the CDR3 plus reference TRBV5-1 and TRBJ1-1, the full variable domain is KAGVTQTPRYLIKTRGQQVTLSCSPISGHRSVSWYQQTPGQGLQFLFEYFSETQRNKGNFPGRFSGRQFSNSRSEMNVSTLELGDSALYLCASSLLTGDEIEAFFGQGTRLTVV.

This CDR3 reads CAWSNSGLITNIQYF. The DNA for the CDR3 is TGTGCCTGGAGCAATTCGGGACTAATCACAAACATTCAGTACTTC. V and J are TRBV30 and TRBJ2-4; 7 bases agree with TRBD2. J gave up 6 bases and V 3 bases, and 11 bases lay outside the gene matches. Germline V gene sequence: CDR1 GTSNPN, CDR2 SVGIG (reference sequence). There are 15 residues in the CDR3.

This clone was picked up one time. The chain joins TRBV10-1 to TRBJ1-1, with 9 bases that match TRBD1. J was trimmed by 0 bases and V by 3 bases; bases with no gene match: 8. Germline CDR1 reads WNHNN; CDR2 reads SYGVQD (reference sequence). The CDR3 is 17 amino acids. The CDR3: CASSEHGQGILNTEAFF. In nucleotides, the CDR3 is TGCGCCAGCAGTGAACACGGACAGGGGATTTTGAACACTGAAGCTTTCTTT.

The chain uses TRBV11-3 and TRBJ2-3; 7 bases align to TRBD1. Germline trimming cut 6 bases from V and 2 bases from J; bases unmatched to any gene: 5. CDR3 length: 14 amino acids. Germline CDR1 is SGHNT and CDR2 is YENEEA. In nucleotides, the CDR3 is TGTGCCAGCAGTCCCGGGACAGTCACAGATACGCAGTATTTT. Translation: CASSPGTVTDTQYF.

The chain recombines TRBV4-3 with TRBJ2-1; TRBD2 aligns across 7 bases. The J segment lost 3 bases and the V segment lost 0 bases, leaving 8 bases of the junction unmatched. Germline CDR1 LGHNA, CDR2 YSLEER. The CDR3 is 17 residues long. The CDR3 spells CASSQERTGGYYNEQFF. For the CDR3, the DNA is TGCGCCAGCAGCCAAGAAAGGACGGGAGGATACTACAATGAGCAGTTCTTC.

The CDR3 DNA reads TGCGCCAGCAGCTTCGGACCTATAGGAAACACTGAAGCTTTCTTT. Its translation: CASSFGPIGNTEAFF. V is TRBV5-1 and J is TRBJ1-1, with D unclear. Trimming cost V 2 bases and J 2 bases, with 13 bases left between them. The CDR3 covers 15 residues. Germline CDR1 is SGHRS and CDR2 is YFSETQ.

This clone was detected a few times. This sequence joins TRBV18 and TRBJ2-7, with TRBD2 identical over 10 bases. The junction had 5 bases not matched to a gene; V was cut back by 4 bases and J by 2 bases. The CDR3 length is 15 residues. Germline V lookup: CDR1 KGHSH, CDR2 LQKENI. CDR3 in amino acids: CASSLAGLAAYEQYF. For the CDR3, the DNA is TGTGCCAGCTCACTCGCTGGACTAGCGGCCTACGAGCAGTACTTC.

This clone came up once. Here the CDR3 DNA reads TGCGCCAGCAGCTTGCCCGACGACGGCACAGATACGCAGTATTTT. Protein sequence: CASSLPDDGTDTQYF. The V and J genes are TRBV5-1 and TRBJ2-3; no clear D. The CDR3 runs 15 residues. V gave up 1 base and J gave up 1 base, with 10 bases separating them. Per germline, CDR1 SGHRS and CDR2 YFSETQ.

This clone has a handful of counts. The chain is built from TRBV7-3 and TRBJ1-6; no reliable D call. The V end lost 1 base, the J end lost 10 bases, and 5 bases lay between the germline ends. CDR3 length equals 12 residues. Germline V gene data show CDR1 as SGHTA and CDR2 as FQGTGA. CDR3 nucleotides: TGTGCCAGCAGCTTAATGGGGTCACCCCTCCACTTT. This sequence encodes CASSLMGSPLHF.

This chain connects TRBV7-8 to TRBJ1-2; 11 bases line up with TRBD1. The CDR3 has 19 amino acids. Trimming cost V 8 bases and J 4 bases; bases outside gene matches: 21. Germline V gene data show CDR1 as SGHVS and CDR2 as FQNEAQ. CDR3: CASYQGQGARRPLGYGYTF. The CDR3 DNA sequence: TGTGCCAGCTACCAAGGACAGGGGGCGCGAAGGCCCCTGGGCTATGGCTACACCTTC.

The chain uses TRBV7-6 and TRBJ2-7; D remains ambiguous. V was cut by 1 base and J by 0 bases, with 4 bases left in between. CDR1 is SGHVS, CDR2 FNYEAQ, per germline. The CDR3 runs to 13 residues. The CDR3 nucleotides are TGTGCCAGCAGCTTAGACCGCTCCTACGAGCAGTACTTC. Its protein is CASSLDRSYEQYF. The entire variable domain, with the rest obtained from reference TRBV7-6 and TRBJ2-7, is as follows: GAGVSQSPRYKVTKRGQDVALRCDPISGHVSLYWYRQALGQGPEFLTYFNYEAQQDKSGLPNDRFSAERPEGSISTLTIQRTEQRDSAMYRCASSLDRSYEQYFGPGTRLTVT.

This chain connects TRBV9 to TRBJ1-1, with 7 bases aligning to TRBD1. The CDR3 length is 17 residues. Germline V gene lookup returns CDR1 SGDLS and CDR2 YYNGEE. With 2 bases clipped from V and 2 bases from J, the junction kept 12 bases outside the gene matches. CDR3 sequence reads: CASSVFGQAGENTEAFF. As DNA, the CDR3 is TGTGCCAGCAGCGTTTTCGGACAGGCGGGGGAAAACACTGAAGCTTTCTTT. The full variable domain, completed using reference TRBV9 and TRBJ1-1, is DSGVTQTPKHLITATGQRVTLRCSPRSGDLSVYWYQQSLDQGLQFLIQYYNGEERAKGNILERFSAQQFPDLHSELNLSSLELGDSALYFCASSVFGQAGENTEAFFGQGTRLTVV.

This chain uses TRBV7-2 with TRBJ1-5, with 7 bases identical to TRBD1. The trim removed 5 bases at V and 1 base at J, leaving 8 bases unmatched. The CDR3 runs to 16 residues. CDR1 and CDR2 (germline): SGHTA, FQGNSA. The CDR3, as DNA: TGTGCCAGCAGCATAACAGGGGCCCTAAGCAATCAGCCCCAGCATTTT. Residues: CASSITGALSNQPQHF.

The V gene is TRBV2, the J gene TRBJ1-5, with TRBD1 as a possible D gene (5 bases). The V gene's germline CDR1 is SNHLY and CDR2 FYNNEI. The CDR3 is 14 amino acids. V was cut by 7 bases and J by 0 bases, with 10 bases left in between. Here the CDR3 reads CASTPGISNQPQHF. DNA for the CDR3: TGTGCCAGCACCCCAGGGATTAGCAATCAGCCCCAGCATTTT.

This rearrangement joins TRBV7-3 to TRBJ2-2, with 7 bases identical to TRBD1. V was clipped by 3 bases and J by 7 bases; unmatched bases: 14. CDR1 and CDR2 from the germline V gene are SGHTA and FQGTGA. The CDR3 consists of 17 residues. The chain's CDR3 is CASSFQPPGGPGGELFF. In DNA, the CDR3 is TGTGCCAGCAGCTTCCAACCCCCAGGGGGTCCTGGCGGGGAGCTGTTTTTT.

The chain couples TRBV5-6 to TRBJ1-1; no reliable D call. This CDR3 spans 15 amino acids. Germline CDR1 and CDR2: SGHDT and YYEEEE. Trimming took off 5 bases at V and 5 bases at J, with 19 bases between the two ends. As DNA, the CDR3 is TGTGCCAGCAGATTAGGCTCAGTAAGTGGGACTGAAGCTTTCTTT. Residues: CASRLGSVSGTEAFF.

The CDR3 here is CASSPRQPNQPQHF. CDR3 sequence (DNA): TGTGCCAGCAGCCCGCGACAGCCCAATCAGCCCCAGCATTTT. The chain carries TRBV7-2 and TRBJ1-5; D may be TRBD1 (5 bases). This CDR3 has 14 amino acids. V dropped 5 bases and J dropped 3 bases, with 11 bases sitting between them. Germline loops: CDR1 SGHTA, CDR2 FQGNSA.

The chain joins TRBV27 to TRBJ1-2, with unresolved D. Germline V gene data show CDR1 as MNHEY and CDR2 as SMNVEV (reference sequence). This CDR3 spans 13 amino acids. V dropped 4 bases and J dropped 4 bases, with 10 bases sitting between them. The CDR3 DNA sequence: TGTGCCAGCAGTTACAAACCCCCCTATGGCTACACCTTC. Amino acid sequence: CASSYKPPYGYTF.

This chain joins TRBV7-9 and TRBJ1-6, with D unclear. This CDR3 is built from 12 residues. Looked up from germline, CDR1 is SEHNR and CDR2 is FQNEAQ (reference sequence). V lost 5 bases and J lost 7, with 6 bases in between. DNA for the CDR3: TGTGCCAGCAGCATCCCAAATTCACCCCTCCACTTT. Protein product: CASSIPNSPLHF.

The chain couples TRBV4-2 to TRBJ1-5; unclear D gene. Trimming took off 5 bases at V and 5 bases at J, with 10 bases between the two ends. Germline V lookup: CDR1 LGHNA, CDR2 YNFKEQ. This CDR3 contains 13 residues. CDR3 coding DNA: TGTGCCAGCAGCACCCGGACTGATCAGCCCCAGCATTTT. Its translation is CASSTRTDQPQHF.

The V call is TRBV5-1, the J call TRBJ1-2, with 8 bases lining up with TRBD1. J lost 1 base, V lost 4 bases, and 6 bases had no gene match. From germline, CDR1 is SGHRS and CDR2 YFSETQ. There are 15 residues in the CDR3. In nucleotides, the CDR3 is TGCGCCAGCAGCATGGACAGGGCAGATAACTATGGCTACACCTTC. Translated: CASSMDRADNYGYTF.